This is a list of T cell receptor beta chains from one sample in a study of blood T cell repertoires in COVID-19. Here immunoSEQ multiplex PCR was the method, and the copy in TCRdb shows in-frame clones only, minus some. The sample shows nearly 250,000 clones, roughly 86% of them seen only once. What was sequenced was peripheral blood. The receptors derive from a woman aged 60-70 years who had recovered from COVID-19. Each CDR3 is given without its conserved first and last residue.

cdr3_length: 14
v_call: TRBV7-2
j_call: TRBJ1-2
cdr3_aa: ASSRTRTGTNYGYT

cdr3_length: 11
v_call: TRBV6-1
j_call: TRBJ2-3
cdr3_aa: ASSDGSPDTQY

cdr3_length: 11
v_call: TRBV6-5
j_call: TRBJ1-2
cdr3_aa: ASRQGGIYGYT

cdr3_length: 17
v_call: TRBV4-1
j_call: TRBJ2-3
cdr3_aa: ASSQVLGLAGGRGNTQY

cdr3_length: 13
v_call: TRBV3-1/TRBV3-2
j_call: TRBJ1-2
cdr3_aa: ASSHPGQPIYGYT

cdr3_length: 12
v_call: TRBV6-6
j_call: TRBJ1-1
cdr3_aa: ASSRDIKNTEAF

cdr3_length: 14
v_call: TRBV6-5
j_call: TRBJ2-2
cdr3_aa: ASSSPAGRGTGELF

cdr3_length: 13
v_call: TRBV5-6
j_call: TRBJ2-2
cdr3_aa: ASSGRTGGLGELF

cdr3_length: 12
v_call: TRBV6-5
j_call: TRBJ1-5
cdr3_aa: ASRTRTGNQPQH

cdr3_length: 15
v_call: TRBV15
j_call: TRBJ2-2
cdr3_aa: ATSRDLLVARTGELF

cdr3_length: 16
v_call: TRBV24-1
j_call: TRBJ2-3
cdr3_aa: ATSGNSGGPRYTDTQY

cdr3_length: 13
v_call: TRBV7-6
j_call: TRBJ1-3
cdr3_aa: ASSTGPAGGNTIY

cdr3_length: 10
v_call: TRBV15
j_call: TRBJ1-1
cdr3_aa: ATSRDQQGSF

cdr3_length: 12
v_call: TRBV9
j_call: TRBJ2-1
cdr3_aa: ASSLSGPFNEQF

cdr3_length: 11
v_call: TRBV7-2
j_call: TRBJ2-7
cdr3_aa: ASSLVLSYEQY

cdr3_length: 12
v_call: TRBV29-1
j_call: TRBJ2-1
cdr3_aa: SVDRGGHGNEQF

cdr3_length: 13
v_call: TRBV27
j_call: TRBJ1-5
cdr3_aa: ASSLSRDKNQPQH

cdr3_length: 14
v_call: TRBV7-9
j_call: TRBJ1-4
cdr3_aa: ASSHRDRGMGEKLF

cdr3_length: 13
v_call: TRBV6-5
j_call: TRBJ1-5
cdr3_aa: ASRHRQGRNQPQH

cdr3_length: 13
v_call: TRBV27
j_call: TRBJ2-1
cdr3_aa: ASNNRGLALEEQF